This TCR beta chain was observed in a study of blood T cells in healthy people across ages. A remark on this clonotype: Its antigen is unknown.

Study-wide points: Changes in expanded clonotypes were possibly confounded, as the CMV status of donors was unknown.

Next came a second PCR, run for about 6 to 11 cycles, which used a sample-barcoded 5' primer along with a J-beta primer mix. One entry per CDR3 protein results from TCRdb running MiXCR on the 5' RACE reads. The data show about 640,000 distinct CDR3 sequences, approximately 30% seen once. The sample consisted of blood. This receptor was obtained from a woman older than 75 in good health.

The CDR3 loop reads CASSFKRAHPGETQYF. For the CDR3, the DNA is TGTGCCAGCAGTTTCAAGCGTGCCCATCCCGGGGAGACCCAGTACTTC. The V gene is TRBV12-3 or TRBV12-4, the J gene TRBJ2-5; no reliable D call. This CDR3 spans 16 amino acids. Trimming removed 3 bases from V and 5 bases from J, with 19 bases in between.